The TCR beta chain described here comes from a study of early T cells in non-severe SARS-CoV-2 infection. Researchers tagged individual cDNA molecules with unique molecular identifiers. TCRdb passed the 5' RACE reads through MiXCR, listing each CDR3 protein once. There are roughly 80,000 distinct CDR3 sequences in the sample; over 12% occur only once, and around 3% lies in the top ten. The CDR3 totals 14 residues. V lost 7 bases and J 0 bases, leaving 11 bases between the germline ends. Germline V CDR1 and CDR2: LNHDA, SQIVND (reference sequence). This rearrangement joins TRBV19 to TRBJ2-3, with D perhaps being TRBD1 or TRBD2 (5 bases each). The clonotype comes from an adult who was a healthcare worker with PCR-confirmed SARS-CoV-2 infection or an uninfected control (not recorded which). Sample: whole blood. CDR3 DNA sequence: TGTGCCAGTAACTGGGGGTCAAGCACAGATACGCAGTATTTT. This gives the protein CASNWGSSTDTQYF. Full variable domain (remainder filled in from reference TRBV19 and TRBJ2-3): DGGITQSPKYLFRKEGQNVTLSCEQNLNHDAMYWYRQDPGQGLRLIYYSQIVNDFQKGDIAEGYSVSREKKESFPLTVTSAQKNPTAFYLCASNWGSSTDTQYFGPGTRLTVL.